Below, 27 T cell receptor beta chains from the same sample are listed, as sequenced in a study of blood T cell repertoires in COVID-19. Using immunoSEQ multiplex PCR, the repertoire was profiled, and TCRdb retains in-frame clones only, with some absent. The data hold 90,000 to 100,000 clones, with approximately 84% observed a single time. The sequenced sample consisted of peripheral blood. These receptors originate from a man between 60 and 75 years old with acute or convalescent COVID-19.

V and J are TRBV6-2 or TRBV6-3 and TRBJ1-1; possible D gene TRBD1, 5 bases. Trimming shortened V by 2 bases and J by 9 bases, and 10 bases separated the two germline ends. The germline V gene encodes CDR1 MNHEY and CDR2 SVGEGT. CDR3 length: 12 residues. CDR3 nucleotides: TGTGCCAGCAGTTACGCGGGGCTTCAAGCTTTCTTT. Translated: CASSYAGLQAFF.

This chain connects TRBV4-1 to TRBJ1-5; possibly TRBD1 for D (5 bases). Germline loops: CDR1 MGHRA, CDR2 YSYEKL. This CDR3 is built from 17 residues. With 2 bases removed from V and 3 bases from J, the gap between germline ends came to 17 bases. The CDR3 region is CASSQYTKRQTNQPQHF. The CDR3 nucleotides are TGCGCCAGCAGCCAATACACTAAACGACAGACCAATCAGCCCCAGCATTTT.

CDR3 in amino acids: CASSQLASGVQETQYF. CDR3 in DNA: TGTGCCAGCAGCCAACTCGCTAGCGGGGTTCAAGAGACCCAGTACTTC. The rearrangement joins TRBV3-1 (or the pseudogene TRBV3-2) to TRBJ2-5; 9 nucleotides line up with TRBD2. The trim removed 2 bases at V and 2 bases at J, leaving 6 bases unmatched. The CDR3 loop spans 16 amino acids. Germline V gene sequence: CDR1 LGHDT, CDR2 YNNKEL (reference sequence).

V is TRBV11-2 and J is TRBJ2-6; 10 bases align to TRBD2. In germline, CDR1 is SGHAT, CDR2 FQNNGV. The length of the CDR3 is 19 residues. Germline trimming cut 5 bases from V and 2 bases from J; bases unmatched to any gene: 12. CDR3 sequence (DNA): TGTGCCAGCAGCGCGTTAGCGGGAGGTGCTATAGCTGGGGCCAACGTCCTGACTTTC. It translates to CASSALAGGAIAGANVLTF.

The CDR3 spells CASSRRGSRVVTNEKLFF. The CDR3 DNA sequence: TGTGCCAGCAGCCGGCGGGGGAGCAGGGTGGTAACTAATGAAAAACTGTTTTTT. The V gene is TRBV14, the J gene TRBJ1-4; TRBD1 might be the D (5 bases). The V gene lost 4 bases and the J gene lost 1 base, with 19 bases spanning the gap. Germline CDR1 reads SGHDN; CDR2 reads FVKESK. The CDR3 totals 18 residues.

This clone was counted a few times. The chain employs TRBV5-4 and TRBJ1-2; TRBD1 aligns across 8 bases. Germline lookup yields CDR1 SGHNT and CDR2 YYREEE (reference sequence). This CDR3 is 12 amino acids long. V lost 0 bases to trimming and J lost 13 bases; unmatched junction nucleotides: 5. CDR3 coding DNA: TGTGCCAGCAGCTTGGCTGGACAGGGACCCACCTTC. It yields the protein CASSLAGQGPTF.

The chain has TRBV28 and TRBJ1-2; D uncertain. The V end lost 6 bases, the J end lost 11 bases, and 22 bases lay between the germline ends. The CDR3 loop spans 14 amino acids. Germline V CDR1 and CDR2: MDHEN, SYDVKM. The DNA of the CDR3 is TGTGCCAGCAGCCCCTTGCGAGGGATTAAAATTTACACCTTC. It specifies CASSPLRGIKIYTF.

The chain combines TRBV30 with TRBJ2-7; 9 bases align to TRBD1. The CDR3 covers 13 residues. V shed 2 bases and J 7 bases; nucleotides not matched to a gene: 6. Germline values: CDR1 GTSNPN, CDR2 SVGIG (reference sequence). CDR3 nucleotides: TGTGCCTGGAGTTCGACAGGGGGGGGAGAGCAGTACTTC. Translating gives CAWSSTGGGEQYF. Complete variable domain (other parts from reference TRBV30 and TRBJ2-7): SQTIHQWPATLVQPVGSPLSLECTVEGTSNPNLYWYRQAAGRGLQLLFYSVGIGQISSEVPQNLSASRPQDRQFILSSKKLLLSDSGFYLCAWSSTGGGEQYFGPGTRLTVT.

This clone was found a few times. V and J are TRBV28 and TRBJ1-3; D unresolved. This CDR3 contains 12 residues. Trimming took 8 bases from V and 3 from J, leaving 8 bases between them. From germline, CDR1 is MDHEN and CDR2 SYDVKM. CDR3 DNA sequence: TGTGCCAGCGGCAAGCGTGGAAACACCATATATTTT. Residues: CASGKRGNTIYF.

This chain links TRBV24-1 with TRBJ1-2, with D maybe TRBD1 (5 bases). CDR3 length: 15 amino acids. Germline CDR1 reads KGHDR; CDR2 reads SFDVKD. The V end was cut by 4 bases, the J end by 8 bases, with 19 bases between. The CDR3: CATSESAGRNRGYTF. The CDR3 bases are TGTGCCACCAGTGAGTCGGCGGGGCGGAACAGGGGCTACACCTTC.

V is TRBV6-5 and J is TRBJ1-1, with TRBD1 identical over 10 bases. V shed 6 bases, J shed 10 bases, and the junction held 5 bases outside the gene matches. Germline CDR1 MNHEY, CDR2 SVGAGI. The CDR3 extends over 12 amino acids. CDR3 DNA sequence: TGTGCCAGCAGGACAGGGGGCAAGGGAGCTTTCTTT. Its translation: CASRTGGKGAFF.

For the CDR3, the DNA is TGTGCCAGCAGCCTGCGCGGGACAGGGCTCTCTGGAAACACCATATATTTT. Translation: CASSLRGTGLSGNTIYF. This chain uses TRBV7-2 with TRBJ1-3, with 9 bases fitting TRBD1. V dropped 5 bases and J dropped 0; count of bases not matched to a gene: 8. This CDR3 spans 17 amino acids. Germline V CDR1 and CDR2: SGHTA, FQGNSA.

The CDR3 region is CASSLSAGQYNEQFF. CDR3 nucleotide sequence: TGTGCCAGCAGTTTATCAGCCGGACAGTACAATGAGCAGTTCTTC. This rearrangement joins TRBV27 to TRBJ2-1, with a tentative D call TRBD1 (6 bases). Germline-derived CDR1 and CDR2 are MNHEY and SMNVEV (reference sequence). The CDR3 covers 15 residues. With 0 bases removed from V and 4 bases from J, the gap between germline ends came to 10 bases.

This sequence joins TRBV19 and TRBJ2-2; tentatively, D is TRBD2 (5 bases). Germline V gene sequence: CDR1 LNHDA, CDR2 SQIVND (reference sequence). Trimming shortened V by 5 bases and J by 6 bases, and 13 bases separated the two germline ends. The CDR3 has 14 amino acids. Here the CDR3 reads CASSLGGGAGELFF. For the CDR3, the DNA is TGTGCCAGTAGTCTTGGAGGTGGGGCCGGGGAGCTGTTTTTT.

This clone came up once. The chain has TRBV15 and TRBJ2-2; 9 bases are shared with TRBD1. The CDR3 runs 17 residues. The junction had 10 bases not matched to a gene; V was cut back by 5 bases and J by 3 bases. Germline values: CDR1 LNHNV, CDR2 YYDKDF (reference sequence). CDR3 coding DNA: TGTGCCACCAGCCGCCCCGGGACAGGGCGGGACACCGGGGAGCTGTTTTTT. This encodes CATSRPGTGRDTGELFF.

The V call is TRBV12-3 or TRBV12-4, the J call TRBJ1-3, with TRBD1 as a possible D gene (6 bases). CDR3 size: 12 residues. Between the trimmed V and J ends, which lost 6 bases and 10 bases, there was a span of 13 bases. In DNA, the CDR3 is TGTGCCAGCAGGGATCCGGGACAAACCATATATTTT. It is translated as CASRDPGQTIYF.

The CDR3 is CASRLEGGTEAFF. For the CDR3, the DNA is TGTGCCAGCAGACTGGAGGGCGGAACTGAAGCTTTCTTT. The V call is TRBV6-5, the J call TRBJ1-1; D uncertain. V gave up 6 bases and J gave up 5 bases, with 13 bases separating them. The CDR3 runs to 13 residues. CDR1 is MNHEY and CDR2 is SVGAGI in the germline V gene.

This clone was observed a single time. This chain uses TRBV19 with TRBJ1-1; a possible D gene is TRBD1 (5 bases). The CDR3 contains 15 residues. Trimming took off 3 bases at V and 0 bases at J, with 11 bases between the two ends. Looked up from germline, CDR1 is LNHDA and CDR2 is SQIVND (reference sequence). The CDR3 region is CASSIRGILNTEAFF. CDR3 DNA sequence: TGTGCCAGTAGTATTCGGGGGATTCTGAACACTGAAGCTTTCTTT.

The chain combines TRBV10-2 with TRBJ1-5, with D maybe TRBD1 (5 bases). Germline CDR1 reads WSHSY; CDR2 reads SAAADI. Deletions cut 0 bases from V and 3 bases from J, with 9 bases between. The CDR3 length is 15 residues. Written as DNA, the CDR3 is TGCGCCAGCAGTGAGTCGGGAGGGACCAATCAGCCCCAGCATTTT. Its translation: CASSESGGTNQPQHF.

V usage is TRBV18 and J usage is TRBJ1-1; D is uncertain. The CDR3 spans 16 residues. CDR1 is KGHSH, CDR2 LQKENI, per germline. V was trimmed by 1 base and J by 3 bases, leaving 15 bases between them. The CDR3 here is CASSPRQLLVHTEAFF. DNA for the CDR3: TGTGCCAGCTCACCACGGCAGTTATTGGTTCACACTGAAGCTTTCTTT.

In its sample, this clone was seen many times. The gene calls are TRBV5-6 and TRBJ1-6, with TRBD1 identical over 11 bases. Germline V gene lookup returns CDR1 SGHDT and CDR2 YYEEEE. The CDR3 has 16 residues. V shed 4 bases, J shed 6 bases, and the junction held 6 bases outside the gene matches. CDR3 sequence: CASSRDRGNGNSPLHF. The CDR3 region has the DNA TGTGCCAGCAGCAGGGACAGGGGGAATGGTAATTCACCCCTCCACTTT.

The chain is built from TRBV25-1 and TRBJ2-1; maybe TRBD1 (6 bases). The CDR3 is made up of 16 amino acids. Germline V lookup: CDR1 MGHDK, CDR2 SYGVNS. Trimming pared 2 bases from V and 3 bases from J, leaving 14 bases between. The CDR3 nucleotides are TGTGCCAGCAGTGAACCTACAGGGATACTCTACAATGAGCAGTTCTTC. This encodes CASSEPTGILYNEQFF.

The chain links TRBV19 to TRBJ1-5; 10 positions match TRBD1. The CDR3 covers 17 residues. Germline V gene sequence: CDR1 LNHDA, CDR2 SQIVND (reference sequence). After removal of 6 bases from V and 1 base from J, the junction contained 9 bases not matched to a gene. This chain's CDR3 is CASSHFPGQGSNQPQHF. CDR3 bases: TGTGCCAGTAGCCACTTCCCGGGACAGGGGAGCAATCAGCCCCAGCATTTT.

Comment on this clone: Relative to the germline gene, one junction end is altered; a read error may explain this. V gene TRBV30 combines with J gene TRBJ1-3; D uncertain. CDR1 GTSNPN and CDR2 SVGIG come from the germline V gene (reference sequence). The CDR3 covers 12 residues. The chain's CDR3 is CAWSPGGDTIYF. Written as DNA, the CDR3 is TGTGCCTGGTCCCCGGGTGGAGACACCATATATTTT.

This rearrangement joins TRBV11-2 to TRBJ2-5, with TRBD2 matching over 7 bases. The CDR3 totals 13 residues. Per the germline V gene, CDR1 is SGHAT and CDR2 is FQNNGV. V was pared by 5 bases and J by 5 bases, with 5 bases of the junction left unmatched. In nucleotides, the CDR3 is TGTGCCAGCAGCGCCAGGGAGGGGGAGACCCAGTACTTC. Protein sequence: CASSAREGETQYF.

The gene calls are TRBV5-1 and TRBJ2-6; no clear D gene. Germline CDR1 SGHRS, CDR2 YFSETQ. V lost 0 bases and J 4 bases, leaving 2 bases between the germline ends. This CDR3 has 13 amino acids. The CDR3 sequence: CASSLAGANVLTF. Here the CDR3 DNA reads TGCGCCAGCAGCTTGGCGGGGGCCAACGTCCTGACTTTC.

This clone was counted once. The genes are TRBV6-6 and TRBJ1-1; D gene uncertain. Germline V gene sequence: CDR1 MNHNY, CDR2 SVGAGI (reference sequence). Trimming shortened V by 6 bases and J by 5 bases, and 22 bases separated the two germline ends. This CDR3 region has 16 residues. For the CDR3, the DNA is TGTGCCAGCAGCCTCTCCCCGGGAGGGTTAGAAACTGAAGCTTTCTTT. Its translation is CASSLSPGGLETEAFF.